This T cell receptor (beta chain) comes out of a study of cytotoxic CD8 clonotypes in ibrutinib-treated CLL. V shed 5 bases and J shed 2 bases, with 12 bases lying between them. This CDR3 contains 14 residues. The germline V gene encodes CDR1 KGHSH and CDR2 LQKENI. Method: immunoSEQ multiplex PCR; TCRdb's copy keeps in-frame clones and lacks some. The sample records 150,000 to 200,000 clones, 70% to 85% being singletons. This sequence joins TRBV18 and TRBJ1-2, with D perhaps TRBD1 (5 bases). The TCR was taken from a human donor with chronic lymphocytic leukemia. The material was PBMCs, obtained after 24 months of ibrutinib treatment. CDR3 DNA sequence: TGTGCCAGCTCATCGGGACTGCAAAACTATGGCTACACCTTC. Its protein is CASSSGLQNYGYTF.